These T cell receptor beta chains were read from a single sample in a study of cytomegalovirus exposure and HLA in healthy donors. Libraries were prepared by immunoSEQ multiplex PCR; TCRdb keeps only in-frame clonotypes and omits some of them. The table shows about 170,000 clones, with 85% occurring only once. The sequenced sample consisted of PBMCs. The receptors shown here come from a boy between 2 and 10 years old in good health and CMV-seronegative. Each CDR3 is given with its conserved first and last residue. A D gene is named only where the DNA matches it firmly. Clone size, where shown, is once, few, many, or a class for clones that have expanded.

d_gene	j_gene	abundance	v_gene	CDR3aa	CDR3nt
NA	TRBJ1-2	NA	TRBV28	CASSFRQALGYGYTF	TGTGCCAGCAGTTTCCGACAGGCTCTTGGCTATGGCTACACCTTC
NA	TRBJ2-7	NA	TRBV5-8	CASSFWGLVTRYEQYF	TGTGCCAGCAGCTTCTGGGGCCTCGTCACGAGATACGAGCAGTACTTC
TRBD1	TRBJ2-1	NA	TRBV6-6	CASSGTGLNNEQFF	TGTGCCAGCAGTGGGACAGGGCTGAACAATGAGCAGTTCTTC
NA	TRBJ1-1	NA	TRBV19	CASSRRRQIDTEAFF	TGTGCCAGTAGTAGGAGACGGCAGATAGACACTGAAGCTTTCTTT
NA	TRBJ1-2	NA	TRBV9	CASSVGRGANYGYTF	TGTGCCAGCAGCGTAGGTCGGGGAGCTAACTATGGCTACACCTTC
NA	TRBJ2-3	NA	TRBV2	CASRERQTDTQYF	TGTGCCAGCAGGGAGAGACAGACAGATACGCAGTATTTT
NA	TRBJ2-7	NA	TRBV27	CASSLEAGAHYEQYF	TGTGCCAGCAGTTTAGAGGCAGGGGCCCACTACGAGCAGTACTTC
NA	TRBJ2-5	NA	TRBV28	CASSLRGYQETQYF	TGTGCCAGCAGCCTTCGGGGGTACCAAGAGACCCAGTACTTC
TRBD2	TRBJ2-3	NA	TRBV28	CASSLTSGTPDTQYF	TGTGCCAGCAGCCTAACTAGCGGGACCCCAGATACGCAGTATTTT
TRBD2	TRBJ2-3	NA	TRBV5-4	CASSVTSGGALDTQYF	TGTGCCAGCAGCGTGACTAGCGGGGGGGCATTGGATACGCAGTATTTT
NA	TRBJ2-5	NA	TRBV28	CASSPRPGRGETQYF	TGTGCCAGCAGTCCGAGGCCCGGCCGGGGAGAGACCCAGTACTTC
TRBD1	TRBJ1-1	NA	TRBV13	CASLQGALNTEAFF	TGTGCCAGCCTTCAGGGGGCCCTGAACACTGAAGCTTTCTTT
NA	TRBJ1-2	once	TRBV27	CASSLSSQGPEGYTF	TGTGCCAGCAGTTTATCGTCGCAGGGGCCAGAAGGCTACACCTTC
NA	TRBJ2-1	NA	TRBV4-1	CASSHGGSEQFF	TGCGCCAGCAGCCATGGGGGGAGTGAGCAGTTCTTC
NA	TRBJ2-6	NA	TRBV30	CAWTSGANVLTF	TGTGCCTGGACTTCTGGGGCCAACGTCCTGACTTTC
TRBD1	TRBJ2-2	NA	TRBV30	CAWSRRRLYRGPSGELFF	TGTGCCTGGAGTAGACGCCGCCTCTACAGGGGGCCAAGCGGGGAGCTGTTTTTT
NA	TRBJ2-2	NA	TRBV7-9	CASSYTLNTGELFF	TGTGCCAGCAGCTACACGCTGAACACCGGGGAGCTGTTTTTT
NA	TRBJ1-1	once	TRBV6-4	CASSDTRRGTEAFF	TGTGCCAGCAGTGACACCCGGCGGGGCACTGAAGCTTTCTTT
NA	TRBJ2-5	NA	TRBV7-9	CASSLGPGEQYF	TGTGCCAGCAGCTTAGGGCCAGGGGAGCAGTACTTC
TRBD2	TRBJ2-1	once	TRBV5-1	CASSLEKTRTSGYNEQFF	TGCGCCAGCAGCTTGGAGAAGACTCGGACTAGCGGCTACAATGAGCAGTTCTTC
TRBD2	TRBJ2-1	NA	TRBV10-1	CASSNGLAGGSSYNEQFF	TGCGCCAGCAGCAACGGACTAGCGGGAGGGAGCTCCTACAATGAGCAGTTCTTC
TRBD2	TRBJ2-5	NA	TRBV4-1	CASSPGMGGVNQETQYF	TGCGCCAGCAGCCCAGGCATGGGGGGGGTTAACCAAGAGACCCAGTACTTC
TRBD1	TRBJ1-2	NA	TRBV5-1	CATRTGPYGYTF	TGCGCCACCCGGACAGGGCCCTATGGCTACACCTTC
TRBD1	TRBJ2-7	NA	TRBV11-2	CASSWDRASYEQYF	TGTGCCAGCAGCTGGGACAGAGCCTCCTACGAGCAGTACTTC
NA	TRBJ1-4	NA	TRBV2	CASRPPGGNEKLFF	TGTGCCAGCAGACCTCCAGGAGGTAATGAAAAACTGTTTTTT
NA	TRBJ1-1	NA	TRBV28	CASSLSHGGYGEAFF	TGTGCCAGCAGTTTATCCCATGGAGGGTACGGTGAAGCTTTCTTT
NA	TRBJ2-1	NA	TRBV11-2	CASSVRPRRNEQFF	TGTGCCAGCAGCGTTCGACCCCGGAGAAATGAGCAGTTCTTC
NA	TRBJ2-5	NA	TRBV15	CATSINAGAQETQYF	TGTGCCACCAGCATAAATGCGGGGGCCCAAGAGACCCAGTACTTC
NA	TRBJ2-1	NA	TRBV14	CASSQYQVRDNEQFF	TGTGCCAGCAGCCAGTACCAAGTCAGGGACAATGAGCAGTTCTTC
TRBD1	TRBJ1-2	NA	TRBV30	CAWSVPRGLYGYTF	TGTGCCTGGAGTGTTCCCAGGGGGCTCTATGGCTACACCTTC
TRBD2	TRBJ2-1	NA	TRBV4-1	CASSQGRTSGGARENEQFF	TGCGCCAGCAGCCAAGGAAGGACTAGCGGGGGGGCCCGGGAGAATGAGCAGTTCTTC
TRBD1	TRBJ2-5	once	TRBV4-2	CASSHPIDRAQETQYF	TGTGCCAGCAGCCACCCCATCGACAGGGCACAAGAGACCCAGTACTTC
TRBD1	TRBJ1-4	NA	TRBV27	CASRQWGTGENEKLFF	TGTGCCAGCAGACAATGGGGTACAGGGGAGAATGAAAAACTGTTTTTT
NA	TRBJ2-5	NA	TRBV5-4	CASSQRQSQETQYF	TGTGCCAGCAGCCAGAGACAGTCCCAAGAGACCCAGTACTTC
NA	TRBJ2-6	NA	TRBV5-1	CASSAVSGANVLTF	TGCGCCAGCAGCGCGGTCTCTGGGGCCAACGTCCTGACTTTC
NA	TRBJ2-2	NA	TRBV9	CASSVGDSNPGTGELFF	TGTGCCAGCAGCGTAGGGGACTCCAATCCGGGTACCGGGGAGCTGTTTTTT
NA	TRBJ2-7	NA	TRBV2	CASRVSSYEQYF	TGTGCCAGCAGGGTGAGCTCCTACGAGCAGTACTTC
TRBD1	TRBJ2-1	NA	TRBV12-5	CASGSTGGHGSYNEQFF	TGTGCTAGTGGTTCGACAGGGGGTCATGGCTCCTACAATGAGCAGTTCTTC
NA	TRBJ2-2	NA	TRBV19	CASSMWQSPGELFF	TGTGCCAGTAGTATGTGGCAAAGTCCCGGGGAGCTGTTTTTT
NA	TRBJ1-6	NA	TRBV2	CASSSRAYSPLHF	TGTGCCAGCAGTAGCAGGGCATATTCACCCCTCCACTTT
NA	TRBJ2-6	NA	TRBV15	CATSRGSGANVLTF	TGTGCCACCAGCAGAGGTTCGGGGGCCAACGTCCTGACTTTC
NA	TRBJ2-4	NA	TRBV18	CASSPVRVDKNIQYF	TGTGCCAGCTCACCAGTCAGGGTAGACAAAAACATTCAGTACTTC
TRBD2	TRBJ2-1	few	TRBV2	CASMGTSGGAGNEQFF	TGTGCCAGCATGGGGACTAGCGGGGGGGCTGGCAATGAGCAGTTCTTC
NA	TRBJ2-2	NA	TRBV30	CAWSSWGFTGELFF	TGTGCCTGGAGTAGTTGGGGCTTCACCGGGGAGCTGTTTTTT
TRBD2	TRBJ2-7	NA	TRBV7-9	CASSRSGKYEQYF	TGTGCCAGCAGTCGTAGCGGGAAGTACGAGCAGTACTTC
TRBD1	TRBJ2-7	NA	TRBV5-1	CASSSGTGVGYEQYF	TGCGCCAGCAGTTCCGGGACAGGGGTCGGCTACGAGCAGTACTTC
TRBD1	TRBJ1-5	NA	TRBV28	CASSGGTGWDNQPQHF	TGTGCCAGCAGCGGGGGGACAGGATGGGATAATCAGCCCCAGCATTTT
NA	TRBJ1-5	NA	TRBV5-5	CASSADRPSAQPQHF	TGTGCCAGCAGCGCCGACAGGCCTTCGGCTCAGCCCCAGCATTTT
NA	TRBJ2-7	few	TRBV18	CASSPAGSRGEQYF	TGTGCCAGCTCACCAGCAGGGTCCAGGGGCGAGCAGTACTTC
NA	TRBJ1-4	NA	TRBV5-6	CASSLPGGREKLFF	TGTGCCAGCAGCTTGCCCGGGGGTCGGGAAAAACTGTTTTTT
TRBD1	TRBJ2-4	NA	TRBV15	CATSRDRTGGILAKNIQYF	TGTGCCACCAGCAGAGATCGGACAGGGGGAATCCTAGCCAAAAACATTCAGTACTTC
TRBD1	TRBJ1-2	NA	TRBV5-1	CASSTRGQGVDGYTF	TGCGCCAGCAGCACGCGGGGACAGGGGGTAGATGGCTACACCTTC
NA	TRBJ1-2	NA	TRBV14	CASSQGAPANYGYTF	TGTGCCAGCAGCCAAGGGGCCCCGGCTAACTATGGCTACACCTTC